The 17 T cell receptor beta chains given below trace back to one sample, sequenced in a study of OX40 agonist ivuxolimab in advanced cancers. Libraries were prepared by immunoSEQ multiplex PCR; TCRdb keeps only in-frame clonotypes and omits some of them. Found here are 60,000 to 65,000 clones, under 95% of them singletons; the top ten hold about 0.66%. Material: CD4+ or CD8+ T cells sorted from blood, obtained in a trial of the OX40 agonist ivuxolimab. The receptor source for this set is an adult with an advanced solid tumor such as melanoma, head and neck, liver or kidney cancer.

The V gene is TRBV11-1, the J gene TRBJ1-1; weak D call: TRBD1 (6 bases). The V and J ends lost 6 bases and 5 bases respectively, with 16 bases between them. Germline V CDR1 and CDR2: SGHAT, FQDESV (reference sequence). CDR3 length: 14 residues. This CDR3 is CASRSTGRGTEAFF. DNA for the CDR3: TGTGCCAGCAGATCGACAGGCCGGGGAACTGAAGCTTTCTTT. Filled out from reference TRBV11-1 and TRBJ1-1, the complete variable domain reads EAEVAQSPRYKITEKSQAVAFWCDPISGHATLYWYRQILGQGPELLVQFQDESVVDDSQLPKDRFSAERLKGVDSTLKIQPAELGDSAMYLCASRSTGRGTEAFFGQGTRLTVV.

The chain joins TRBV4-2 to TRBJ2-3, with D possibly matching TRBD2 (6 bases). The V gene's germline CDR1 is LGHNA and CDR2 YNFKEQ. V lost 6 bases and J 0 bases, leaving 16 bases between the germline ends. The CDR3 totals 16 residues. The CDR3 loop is CASSRIFAGSTDTQYF. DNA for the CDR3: TGTGCCAGCAGTCGTATCTTTGCGGGGAGCACAGATACGCAGTATTTT.

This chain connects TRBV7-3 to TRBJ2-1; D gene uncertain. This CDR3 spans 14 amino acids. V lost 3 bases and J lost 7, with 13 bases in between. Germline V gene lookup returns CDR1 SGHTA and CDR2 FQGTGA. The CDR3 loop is CASSFFLETNEQFF. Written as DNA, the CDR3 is TGTGCCAGCAGCTTTTTCCTGGAAACTAATGAGCAGTTCTTC. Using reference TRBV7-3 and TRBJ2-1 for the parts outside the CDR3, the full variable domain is GAGVSQTPSNKVTEKGKYVELRCDPISGHTALYWYRQSLGQGPEFLIYFQGTGAADDSGLPNDRFFAVRPEGSVSTLKIQRTERGDSAVYLCASSFFLETNEQFFGPGTRLTVL.

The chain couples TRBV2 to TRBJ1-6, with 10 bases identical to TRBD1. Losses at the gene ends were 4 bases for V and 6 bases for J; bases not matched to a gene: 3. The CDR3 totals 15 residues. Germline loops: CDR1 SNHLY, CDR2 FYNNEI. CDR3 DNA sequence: TGTGCCAGCAGTGTGGGACAGGGGTTTAATTCACCCCTCCACTTT. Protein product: CASSVGQGFNSPLHF. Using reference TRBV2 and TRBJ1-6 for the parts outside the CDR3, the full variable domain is EPEVTQTPSHQVTQMGQEVILRCVPISNHLYFYWYRQILGQKVEFLVSFYNNEISEKSEIFDDQFSVERPDGSNFTLKIRSTKLEDSAMYFCASSVGQGFNSPLHFGNGTRLTVT.

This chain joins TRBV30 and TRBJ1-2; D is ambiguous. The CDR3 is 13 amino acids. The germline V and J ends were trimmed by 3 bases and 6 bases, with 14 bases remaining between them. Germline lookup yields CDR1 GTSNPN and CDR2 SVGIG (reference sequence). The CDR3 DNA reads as TGTGCCTGGAGGCGGGTGGGAATGGATGGCTACACCTTC. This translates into CAWRRVGMDGYTF.

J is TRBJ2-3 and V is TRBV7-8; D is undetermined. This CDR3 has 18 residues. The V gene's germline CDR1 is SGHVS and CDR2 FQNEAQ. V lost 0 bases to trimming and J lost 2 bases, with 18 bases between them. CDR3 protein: CASSLASFFARNTDTQYF. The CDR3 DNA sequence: TGTGCCAGCAGCTTAGCATCCTTTTTCGCCCGGAACACAGATACGCAGTATTTT.

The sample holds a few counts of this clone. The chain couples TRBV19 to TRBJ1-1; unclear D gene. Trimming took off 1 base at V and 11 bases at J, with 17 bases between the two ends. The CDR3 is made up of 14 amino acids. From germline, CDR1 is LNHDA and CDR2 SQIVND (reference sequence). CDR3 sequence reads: CASSIGRSSLVAFF. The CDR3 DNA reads TGTGCCAGTAGTATAGGGAGGAGCTCCCTTGTGGCTTTCTTT.

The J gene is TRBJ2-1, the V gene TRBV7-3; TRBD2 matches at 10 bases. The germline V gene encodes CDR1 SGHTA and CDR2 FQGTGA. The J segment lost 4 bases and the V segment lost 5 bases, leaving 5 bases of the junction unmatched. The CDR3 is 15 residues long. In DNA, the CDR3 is TGTGCCAGCAGCACAGGACTAGCGGATTACAATGAGCAGTTCTTC. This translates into CASSTGLADYNEQFF.

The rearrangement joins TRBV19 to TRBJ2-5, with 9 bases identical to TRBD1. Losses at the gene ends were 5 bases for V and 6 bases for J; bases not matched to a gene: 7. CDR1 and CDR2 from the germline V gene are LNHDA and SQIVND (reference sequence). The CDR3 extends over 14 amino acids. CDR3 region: CASSPGQGIQTQYF. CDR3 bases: TGTGCCAGTAGTCCTGGACAGGGGATACAGACCCAGTACTTC.

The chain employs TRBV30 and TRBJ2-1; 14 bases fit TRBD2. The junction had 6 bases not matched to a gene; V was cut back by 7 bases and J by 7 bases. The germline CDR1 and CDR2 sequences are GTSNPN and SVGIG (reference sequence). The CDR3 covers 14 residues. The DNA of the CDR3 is TGTGCCTTAGGACTAGCGGGAGGCTTGAATGAGCAGTTCTTC. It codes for CALGLAGGLNEQFF.

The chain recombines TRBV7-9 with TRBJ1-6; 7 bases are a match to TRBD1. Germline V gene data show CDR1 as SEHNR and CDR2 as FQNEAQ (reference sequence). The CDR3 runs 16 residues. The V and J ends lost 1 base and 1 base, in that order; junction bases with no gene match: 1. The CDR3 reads CASSLGQGSYNSPLHF. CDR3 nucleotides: TGTGCCAGCAGCTTAGGACAGGGTTCCTATAATTCACCCCTCCACTTT.

The CDR3 bases are TGTGCCAGCAGTTCTAATGAAAAACTGTTTTTT. Protein product: CASSSNEKLFF. The chain couples TRBV28 to TRBJ1-4, with D uncertain. Trimming shortened V by 4 bases and J by 3 bases, and 0 bases separated the two germline ends. The germline CDR1 and CDR2 sequences are MDHEN and SYDVKM. The CDR3 runs 11 residues.

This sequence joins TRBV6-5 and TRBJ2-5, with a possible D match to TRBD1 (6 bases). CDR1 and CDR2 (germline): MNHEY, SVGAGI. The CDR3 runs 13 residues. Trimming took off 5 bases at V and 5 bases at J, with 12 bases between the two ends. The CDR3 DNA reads TGTGCCAGCAGTCAGGGGCAAGGGGAGACCCAGTACTTC. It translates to CASSQGQGETQYF.

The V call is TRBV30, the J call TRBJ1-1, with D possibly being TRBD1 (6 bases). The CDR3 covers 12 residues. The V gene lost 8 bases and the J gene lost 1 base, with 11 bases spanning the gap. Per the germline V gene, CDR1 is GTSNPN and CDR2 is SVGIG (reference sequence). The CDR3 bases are TGTGCCGGGGGCAGGGAGAACACTGAAGCTTTCTTT. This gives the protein CAGGRENTEAFF.

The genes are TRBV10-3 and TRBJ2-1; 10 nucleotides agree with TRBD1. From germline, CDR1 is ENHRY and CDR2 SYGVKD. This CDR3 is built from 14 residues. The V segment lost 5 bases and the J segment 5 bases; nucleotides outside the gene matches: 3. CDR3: CAISPGQGNNEQFF. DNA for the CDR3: TGTGCCATCAGTCCGGGACAGGGGAACAATGAGCAGTTCTTC.

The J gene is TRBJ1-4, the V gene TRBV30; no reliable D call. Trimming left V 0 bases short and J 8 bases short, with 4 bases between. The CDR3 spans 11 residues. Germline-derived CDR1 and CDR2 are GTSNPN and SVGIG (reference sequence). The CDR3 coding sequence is TGTGCCTGGAGTGTTGGCGAAAAACTGTTTTTT. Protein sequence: CAWSVGEKLFF.

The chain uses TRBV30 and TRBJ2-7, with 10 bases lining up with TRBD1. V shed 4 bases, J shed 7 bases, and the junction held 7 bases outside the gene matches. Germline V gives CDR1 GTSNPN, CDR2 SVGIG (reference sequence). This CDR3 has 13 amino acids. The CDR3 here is CAWNRQGAIEQYF. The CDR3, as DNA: TGTGCCTGGAATAGACAGGGGGCGATTGAGCAGTACTTC.